Below, one TCR beta chain is given with its context. What it binds is not known. The data were taken from a study of cytomegalovirus exposure and HLA in healthy donors. Study observations and caveats: In vitro experiments confirmed that a few CMV-associated chains were specific for CMV antigens. Some public TCRs appeared in many individuals, while most sequences were rare.

Clones were sequenced by immunoSEQ multiplex PCR, and TCRdb holds only the in-frame ones, with some missing. The table includes 100,000 to 150,000 clones, about 89% detected once. Trimming took off 5 bases at V and 0 bases at J, with 11 bases between the two ends. Germline CDR1 and CDR2: MNHEY and SMNVEV (reference sequence). The CDR3 totals 15 residues. This TCR was sampled from a woman aged 18 to 35 in good health and CMV-seronegative. The rearrangement uses TRBV27 and TRBJ1-3; D ambiguous. Input material: PBMCs. The CDR3, as DNA: TGTGCCAGCAGTCCGCTCCGGGGCTCTGGAAACACCATATATTTT. It encodes CASSPLRGSGNTIYF.